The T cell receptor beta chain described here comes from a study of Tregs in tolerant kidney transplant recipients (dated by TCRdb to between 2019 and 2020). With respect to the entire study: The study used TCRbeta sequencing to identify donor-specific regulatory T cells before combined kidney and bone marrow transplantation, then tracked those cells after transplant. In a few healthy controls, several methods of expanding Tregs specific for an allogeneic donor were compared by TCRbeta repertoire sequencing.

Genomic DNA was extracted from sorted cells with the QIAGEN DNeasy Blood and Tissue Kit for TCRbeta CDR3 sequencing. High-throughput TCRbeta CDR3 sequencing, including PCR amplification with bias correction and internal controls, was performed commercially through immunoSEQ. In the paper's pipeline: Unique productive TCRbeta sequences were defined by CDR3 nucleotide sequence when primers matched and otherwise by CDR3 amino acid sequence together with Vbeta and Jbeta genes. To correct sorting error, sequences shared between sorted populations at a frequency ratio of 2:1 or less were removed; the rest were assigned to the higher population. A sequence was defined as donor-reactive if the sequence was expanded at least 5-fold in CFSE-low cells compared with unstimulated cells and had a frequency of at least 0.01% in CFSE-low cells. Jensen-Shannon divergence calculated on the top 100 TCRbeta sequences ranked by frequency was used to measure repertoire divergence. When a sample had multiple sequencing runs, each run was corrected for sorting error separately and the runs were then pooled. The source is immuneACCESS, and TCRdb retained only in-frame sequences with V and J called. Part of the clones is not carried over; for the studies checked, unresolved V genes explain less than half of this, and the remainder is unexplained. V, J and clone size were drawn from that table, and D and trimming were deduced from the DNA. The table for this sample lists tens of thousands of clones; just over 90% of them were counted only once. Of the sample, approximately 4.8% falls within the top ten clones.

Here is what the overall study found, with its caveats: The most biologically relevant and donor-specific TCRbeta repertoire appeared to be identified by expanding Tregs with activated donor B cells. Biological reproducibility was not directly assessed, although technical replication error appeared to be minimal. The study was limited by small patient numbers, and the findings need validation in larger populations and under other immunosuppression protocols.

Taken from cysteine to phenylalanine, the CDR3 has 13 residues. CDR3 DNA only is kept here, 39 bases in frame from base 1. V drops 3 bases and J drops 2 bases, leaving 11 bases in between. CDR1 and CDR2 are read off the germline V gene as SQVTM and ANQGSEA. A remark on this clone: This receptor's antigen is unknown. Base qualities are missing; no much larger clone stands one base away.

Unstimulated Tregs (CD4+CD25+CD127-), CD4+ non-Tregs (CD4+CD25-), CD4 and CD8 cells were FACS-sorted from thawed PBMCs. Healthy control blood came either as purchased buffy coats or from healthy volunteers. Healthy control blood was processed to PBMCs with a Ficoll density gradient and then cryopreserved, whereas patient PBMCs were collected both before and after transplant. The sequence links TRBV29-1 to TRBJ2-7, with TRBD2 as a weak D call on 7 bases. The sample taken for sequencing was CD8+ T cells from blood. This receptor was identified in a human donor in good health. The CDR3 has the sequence CSVEGGPPYEQYF. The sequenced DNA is TGCAGCGTTGAGGGGGGGCCCCCCTACGAGCAGTACTTC.